This record concerns one TCR beta chain sequence. Its antigen target is currently unknown. The junction does not match germline at one end; this may be a read error. The germline V gene supplies CDR1 MNHEY and CDR2 SVGAGI. The CDR3 sequence holds 13 residues, the cysteine and phenylalanine included. The only DNA kept is the CDR3, 39 bases in frame from the first base. This specimen belongs to a study of control samples from healthy donors and cancer patients (dated by TCRdb to 2020 to 2021). Libraries were prepared through the immunoSEQ multiplex PCR assay. TCRdb took over this immuneACCESS table, retaining in-frame rearrangements with V and J assigned. Such tables are incomplete; in checked studies, under half of the missing clones stem from an unresolved V gene, and the remainder is unexplained. The sample contains about 83,000 clones, roughly nine tenths of them found a single time. The ten largest account for roughly 15% of the sample.

Source material: blood. The TCR originated in a man aged 45-65 years in good health. The chain couples TRBV6-5 to TRBJ1-2, with an unclear D gene assignment. The CDR3 protein: CASSYSISGSTDF. In nucleotide form, the sequence is TGTGCCAGCAGTTACTCGATATCGGGAAGCACAGACTTC.